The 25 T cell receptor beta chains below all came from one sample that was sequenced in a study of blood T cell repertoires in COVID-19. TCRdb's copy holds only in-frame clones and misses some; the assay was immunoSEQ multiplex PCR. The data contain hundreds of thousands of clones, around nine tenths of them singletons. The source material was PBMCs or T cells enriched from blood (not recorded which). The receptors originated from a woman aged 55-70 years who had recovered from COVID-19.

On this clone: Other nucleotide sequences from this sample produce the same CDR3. CDR3: CASSLAQDNQPQHF. The CDR3 coding sequence is TGTGCCAGCAGTTTGGCTCAGGACAATCAGCCCCAGCATTTT. V usage is TRBV28 and J usage is TRBJ1-5; D is undetermined. The CDR3 is made up of 14 amino acids. Germline V CDR1 and CDR2: MDHEN, SYDVKM. The ends were cut back, 3 bases at V and 3 bases at J, with 9 bases in the middle. Based on the CDR3 plus reference TRBV28 and TRBJ1-5, the full variable domain is DVKVTQSSRYLVKRTGEKVFLECVQDMDHENMFWYRQDPGLGLRLIYFSYDVKMKEKGDIPEGYSVSREKKERFSLILESASTNQTSMYLCASSLAQDNQPQHFGDGTRLSIL.

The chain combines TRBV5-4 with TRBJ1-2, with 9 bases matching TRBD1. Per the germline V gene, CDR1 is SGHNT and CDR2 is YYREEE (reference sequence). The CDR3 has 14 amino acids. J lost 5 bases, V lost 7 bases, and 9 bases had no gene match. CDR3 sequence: CASHYRGRRYGYTF. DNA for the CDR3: TGTGCCAGCCACTACAGGGGGCGAAGGTATGGCTACACCTTC.

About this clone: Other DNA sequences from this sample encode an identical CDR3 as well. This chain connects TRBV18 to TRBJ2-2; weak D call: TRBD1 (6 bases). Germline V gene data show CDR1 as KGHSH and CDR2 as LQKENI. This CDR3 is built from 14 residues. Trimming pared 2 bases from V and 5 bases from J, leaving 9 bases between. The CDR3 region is CASSPGQLTGELFF. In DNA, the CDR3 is TGTGCCAGCTCACCAGGACAGCTGACCGGGGAGCTGTTTTTT.

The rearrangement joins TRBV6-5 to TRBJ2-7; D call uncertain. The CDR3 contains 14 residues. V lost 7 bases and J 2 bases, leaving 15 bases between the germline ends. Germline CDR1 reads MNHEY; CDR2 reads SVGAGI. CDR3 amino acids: CASNRPGETYEQYV. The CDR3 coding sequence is TGTGCCAGCAACAGACCCGGTGAAACCTACGAGCAGTACGTC.

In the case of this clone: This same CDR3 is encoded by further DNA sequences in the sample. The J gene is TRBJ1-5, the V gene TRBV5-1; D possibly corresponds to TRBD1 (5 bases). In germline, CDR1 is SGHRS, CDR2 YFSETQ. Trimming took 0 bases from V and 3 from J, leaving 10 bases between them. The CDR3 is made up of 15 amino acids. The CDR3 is CASSLDGGSNQPQHF. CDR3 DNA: TGCGCCAGCAGCTTGGACGGGGGATCCAATCAGCCCCAGCATTTT. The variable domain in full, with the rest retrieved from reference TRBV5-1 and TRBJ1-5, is KAGVTQTPRYLIKTRGQQVTLSCSPISGHRSVSWYQQTPGQGLQFLFEYFSETQRNKGNFPGRFSGRQFSNSRSEMNVSTLELGDSALYLCASSLDGGSNQPQHFGDGTRLSIL.

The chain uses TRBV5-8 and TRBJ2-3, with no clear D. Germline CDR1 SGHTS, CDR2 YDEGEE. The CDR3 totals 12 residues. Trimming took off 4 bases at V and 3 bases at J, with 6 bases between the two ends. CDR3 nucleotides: TGTGCCAGCAGCCCCCCTACAGATACGCAGTATTTT. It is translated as CASSPPTDTQYF.

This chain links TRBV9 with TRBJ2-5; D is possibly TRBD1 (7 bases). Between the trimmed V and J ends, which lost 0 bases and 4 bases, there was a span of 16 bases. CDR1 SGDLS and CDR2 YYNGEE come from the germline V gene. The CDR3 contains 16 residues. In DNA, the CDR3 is TGTGCCAGCAGCGTAGGAGGAGGGGGCTGGGCAGAGACCCAGTACTTC. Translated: CASSVGGGGWAETQYF.

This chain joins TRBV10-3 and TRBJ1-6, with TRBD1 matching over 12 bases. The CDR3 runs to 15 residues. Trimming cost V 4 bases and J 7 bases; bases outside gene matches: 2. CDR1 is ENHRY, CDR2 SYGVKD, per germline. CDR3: CAISAGTGGNSPLHF. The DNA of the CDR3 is TGTGCCATCAGTGCGGGGACAGGGGGCAATTCACCCCTCCACTTT.

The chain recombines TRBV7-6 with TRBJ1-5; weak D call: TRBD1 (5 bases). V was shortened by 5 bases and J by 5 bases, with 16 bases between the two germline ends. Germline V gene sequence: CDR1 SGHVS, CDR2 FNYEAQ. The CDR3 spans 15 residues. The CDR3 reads CASSPVGGGDQPQHF. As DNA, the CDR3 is TGTGCCAGCAGCCCGGTTGGGGGAGGGGATCAGCCCCAGCATTTT.

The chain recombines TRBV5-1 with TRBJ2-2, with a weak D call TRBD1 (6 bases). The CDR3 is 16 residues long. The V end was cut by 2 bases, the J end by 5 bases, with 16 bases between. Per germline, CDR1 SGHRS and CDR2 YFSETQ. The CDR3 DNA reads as TGCGCCAGCAGCTTCCGGGACACCCGTAATACCGGGGAGCTGTTTTTT. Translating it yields CASSFRDTRNTGELFF.

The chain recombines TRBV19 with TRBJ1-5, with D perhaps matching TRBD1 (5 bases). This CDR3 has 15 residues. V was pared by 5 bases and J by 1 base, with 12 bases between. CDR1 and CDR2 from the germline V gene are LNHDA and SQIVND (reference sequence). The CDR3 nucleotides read TGTGCCAGTAGTTTAAGGGGAATCAGCAATCAGCCCCAGCATTTT. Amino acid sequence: CASSLRGISNQPQHF.

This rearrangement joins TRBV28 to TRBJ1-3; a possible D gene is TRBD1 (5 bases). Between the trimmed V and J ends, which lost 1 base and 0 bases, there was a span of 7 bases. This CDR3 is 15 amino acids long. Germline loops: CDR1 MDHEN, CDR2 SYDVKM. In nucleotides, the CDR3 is TGTGCCAGCAGTTTATTGGACAACTCTGGAAACACCATATATTTT. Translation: CASSLLDNSGNTIYF.

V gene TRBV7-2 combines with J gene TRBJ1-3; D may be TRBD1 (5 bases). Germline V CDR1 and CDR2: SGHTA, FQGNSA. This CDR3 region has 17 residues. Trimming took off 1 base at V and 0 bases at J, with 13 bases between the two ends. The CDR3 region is CASSLEGLQSSGNTIYF. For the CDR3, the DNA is TGTGCCAGCAGCTTAGAGGGACTCCAGAGCTCTGGAAACACCATATATTTT.

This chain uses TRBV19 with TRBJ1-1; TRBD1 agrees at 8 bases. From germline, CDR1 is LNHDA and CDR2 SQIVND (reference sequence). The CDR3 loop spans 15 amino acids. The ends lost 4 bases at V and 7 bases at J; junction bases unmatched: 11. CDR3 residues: CASSTFQQGVGEAFF. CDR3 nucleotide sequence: TGTGCCAGTAGTACATTCCAACAGGGGGTTGGTGAAGCTTTCTTT.

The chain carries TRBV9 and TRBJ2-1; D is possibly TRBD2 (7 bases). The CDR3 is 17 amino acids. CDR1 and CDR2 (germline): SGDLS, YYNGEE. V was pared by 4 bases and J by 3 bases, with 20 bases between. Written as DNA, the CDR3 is TGTGCCAGCAGCCCCCGGGGGCGGGGGCTCCTCTACAATGAGCAGTTCTTC. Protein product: CASSPRGRGLLYNEQFF.

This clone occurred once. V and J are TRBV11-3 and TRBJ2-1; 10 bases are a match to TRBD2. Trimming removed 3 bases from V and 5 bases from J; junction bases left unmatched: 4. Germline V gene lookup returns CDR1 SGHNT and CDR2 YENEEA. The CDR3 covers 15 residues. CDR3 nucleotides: TGTGCCAGCAGCTTTTCTCTAGCGGGGGACAATGAGCAGTTCTTC. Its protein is CASSFSLAGDNEQFF.

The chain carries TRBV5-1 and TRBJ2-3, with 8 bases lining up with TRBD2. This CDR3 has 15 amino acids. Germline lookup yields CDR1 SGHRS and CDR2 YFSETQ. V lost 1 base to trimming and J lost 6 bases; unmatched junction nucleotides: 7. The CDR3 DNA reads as TGCGCCAGCAGCTTGTCCGGGGGGGCCGCGGATACGCAGTATTTT. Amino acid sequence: CASSLSGGAADTQYF.

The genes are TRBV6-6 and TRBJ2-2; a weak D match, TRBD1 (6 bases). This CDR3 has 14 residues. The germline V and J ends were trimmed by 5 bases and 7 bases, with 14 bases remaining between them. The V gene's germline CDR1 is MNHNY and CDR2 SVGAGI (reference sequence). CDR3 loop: CASSLRQVSGELFF. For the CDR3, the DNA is TGTGCCAGCAGTCTTAGACAGGTCAGCGGGGAGCTGTTTTTT.

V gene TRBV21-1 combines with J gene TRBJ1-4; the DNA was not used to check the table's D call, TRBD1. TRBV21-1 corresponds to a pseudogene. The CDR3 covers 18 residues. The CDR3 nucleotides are TGTGCCAGCACCAACGGGACAGGGGGAAGGGGTCGCGATGAAAAACTGTTTTTT. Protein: CASTNGTGGRGRDEKLFF.

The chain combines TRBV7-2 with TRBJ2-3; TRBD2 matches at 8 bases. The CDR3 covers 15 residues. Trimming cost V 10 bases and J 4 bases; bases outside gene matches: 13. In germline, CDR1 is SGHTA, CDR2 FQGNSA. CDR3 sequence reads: CATKGRGGQADTQYF. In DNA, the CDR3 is TGTGCCACCAAGGGACGGGGGGGCCAGGCAGATACGCAGTATTTT.

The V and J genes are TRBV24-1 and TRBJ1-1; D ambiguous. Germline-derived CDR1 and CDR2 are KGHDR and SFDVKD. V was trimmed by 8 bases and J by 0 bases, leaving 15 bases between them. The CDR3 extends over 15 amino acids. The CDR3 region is CATTAPDSLNTEAFF. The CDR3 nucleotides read TGTGCCACCACTGCTCCCGACTCATTGAACACTGAAGCTTTCTTT.

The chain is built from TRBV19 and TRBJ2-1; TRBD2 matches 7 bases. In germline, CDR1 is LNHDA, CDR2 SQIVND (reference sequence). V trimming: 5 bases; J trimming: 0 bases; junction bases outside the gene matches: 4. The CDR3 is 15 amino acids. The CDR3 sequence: CASSPRTSSYNEQFF. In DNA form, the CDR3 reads TGTGCCAGTAGTCCCCGGACTAGCTCCTACAATGAGCAGTTCTTC.

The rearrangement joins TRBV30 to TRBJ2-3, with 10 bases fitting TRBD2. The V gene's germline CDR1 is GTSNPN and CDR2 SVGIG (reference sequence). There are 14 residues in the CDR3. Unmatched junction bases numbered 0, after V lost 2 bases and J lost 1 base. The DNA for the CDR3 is TGTGCCTGGAGTCTAGCGGGGGGCACAGATACGCAGTATTTT. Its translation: CAWSLAGGTDTQYF.

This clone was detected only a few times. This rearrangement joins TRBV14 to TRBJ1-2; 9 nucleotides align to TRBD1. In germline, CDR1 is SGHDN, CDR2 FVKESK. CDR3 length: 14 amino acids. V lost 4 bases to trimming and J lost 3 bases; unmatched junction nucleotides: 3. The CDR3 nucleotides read TGTGCCAGCAGCCGGGGACAGGGAGACTATGGCTACACCTTC. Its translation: CASSRGQGDYGYTF.

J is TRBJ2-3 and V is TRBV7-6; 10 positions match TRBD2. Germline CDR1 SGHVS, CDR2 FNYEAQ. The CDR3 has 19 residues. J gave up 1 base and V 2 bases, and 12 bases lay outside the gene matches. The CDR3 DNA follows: TGTGCCAGCAGCTTATTAGCCCCTTTAGCGGGGGGCCGCACAGATACGCAGTATTTT. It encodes CASSLLAPLAGGRTDTQYF.